This T cell receptor beta chain is from a study of T cell repertoires and Cas9 in healthy adults. Study background: Multi-effector potency, cytotoxicity and lineage were assessed in SpCas9-reactive CD4 and CD8 T cells.

CDR3 length: 14 amino acids. The V gene end was trimmed by 7 bases and the J gene end by 9 bases; junction bases not matched to a gene: 7. CDR1 MNHEY and CDR2 SVGAGI come from the germline V gene. Overall study findings and caveats: Reportedly, SpCas9-reactive effector T cell proliferation and function were mitigated by SpCas9-reactive Tregs in vitro.

Concerning this clone: Its antigen is undetermined.

The data were produced by immunoSEQ multiplex PCR, yet TCRdb's version contains in-frame clones alone and is incomplete. The data hold about 15,000 clones, with around 90% observed a single time. The sequence was obtained from a human donor in good health. The sequenced material came from Tregs (CD4+, CD25+, CD127-, CD137-, CD154-) from PBMCs; culture status not recorded. V usage is TRBV6-5 and J usage is TRBJ1-6; TRBD1 matches 9 bases. This CDR3 is CASTRTGVVSPLHF. DNA for the CDR3: TGTGCCAGCACCAGGACAGGGGTAGTTTCACCCCTCCACTTT.